This T cell receptor beta chain was captured in a study of CD8+CD57+ T cells in acquired aplastic anemia. Study summary: Sorted CD4+ plus CD8+ cells gave DNA averaging roughly 3.5 ug.

Germline assignment: CDR1 SGHNT and CDR2 YYREEE (reference sequence). The V end was cut by 2 bases, the J end by 5 bases, with 9 bases between. There are 13 residues in the CDR3. This clonotype showed up just once. Antigen: not known. Notes on the study in general: Comparison of patients with controls identified around 30 shared CD8+ CDR3 sequences.

Both TCR beta VDJ combination and CDR3 sequence profiling were carried out. Genomic DNA was the template for this profiling. In TCRdb, the reads were re-called with MiXCR into one record per CDR3 protein. This table holds some 190,000 distinct CDR3 sequences, around 45% found once. The V call is TRBV5-4, the J call TRBJ2-3; D unclear. This receptor was taken from a human donor in good health. The specimen sequenced was sorted CD4+, CD8+, or CD8+CD57+ T cells (not recorded which) from PBMCs. CDR3 DNA sequence: TGTGCCAGCAGCTTCGGAGCCCAAGATACGCAGTATTTT. This encodes CASSFGAQDTQYF.